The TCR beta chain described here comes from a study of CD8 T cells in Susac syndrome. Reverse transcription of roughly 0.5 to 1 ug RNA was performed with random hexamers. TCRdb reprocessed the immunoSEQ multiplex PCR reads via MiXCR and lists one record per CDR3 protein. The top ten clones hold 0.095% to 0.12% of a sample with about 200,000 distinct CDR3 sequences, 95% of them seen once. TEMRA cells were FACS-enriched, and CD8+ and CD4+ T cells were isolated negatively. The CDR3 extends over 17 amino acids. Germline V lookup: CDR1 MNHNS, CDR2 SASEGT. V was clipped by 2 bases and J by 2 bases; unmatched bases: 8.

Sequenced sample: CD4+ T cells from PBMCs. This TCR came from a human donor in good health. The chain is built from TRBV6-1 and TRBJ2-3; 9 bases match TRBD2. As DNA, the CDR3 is TGTGCCAGCAGTGAATACCCGACTAGCGGATCCACAGATACGCAGTATTTT. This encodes CASSEYPTSGSTDTQYF.